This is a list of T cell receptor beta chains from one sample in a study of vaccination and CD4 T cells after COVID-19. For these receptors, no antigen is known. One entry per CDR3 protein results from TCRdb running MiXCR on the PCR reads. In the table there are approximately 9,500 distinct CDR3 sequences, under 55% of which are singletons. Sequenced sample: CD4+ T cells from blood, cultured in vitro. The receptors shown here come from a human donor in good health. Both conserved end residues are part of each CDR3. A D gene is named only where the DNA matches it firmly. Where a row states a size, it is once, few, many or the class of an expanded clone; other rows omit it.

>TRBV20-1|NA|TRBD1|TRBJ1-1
CSARSGTVETEAFF
TGCAGTGCTAGATCTGGGACAGTCGAGACTGAAGCTTTCTTT
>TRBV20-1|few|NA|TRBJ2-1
CSARSDIRSYNEQFF
TGCAGTGCTAGATCGGACATACGCTCCTACAATGAGCAGTTCTTC
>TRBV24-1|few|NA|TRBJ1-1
CATSKSRRGLTTEAFF
TGTGCCACCAGTAAGAGCCGACGGGGGTTGACCACTGAAGCTTTCTTT
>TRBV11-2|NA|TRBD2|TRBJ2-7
CASSRLTSTSSYEQYF
TGTGCCAGCAGCCGCCTGACTAGCACCAGCTCCTACGAGCAGTACTTC
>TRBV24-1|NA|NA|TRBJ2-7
CATSDTATSSYEQYF
TGTGCCACCAGTGATACGGCTACTAGTAGCTACGAGCAGTACTTC
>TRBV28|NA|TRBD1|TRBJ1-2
CASSQSGTGRLEGGYTF
TGTGCCAGCAGCCAGTCCGGGACAGGGAGGTTGGAAGGTGGCTACACCTTC
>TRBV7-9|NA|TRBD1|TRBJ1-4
CASSVAGGGEKLFF
TGTGCCAGCAGCGTGGCCGGAGGGGGCGAAAAACTGTTTTTT
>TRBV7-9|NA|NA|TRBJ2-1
CASSWNYNEQFF
TGTGCCAGCAGTTGGAACTACAATGAGCAGTTCTTC
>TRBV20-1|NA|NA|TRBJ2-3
CSARDLRTTDTQYF
TGCAGTGCTAGAGATCTCCGGACCACAGATACGCAGTATTTT
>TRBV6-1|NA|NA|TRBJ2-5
CASSALETQYF
TGTGCCAGCAGTGCCTTGGAGACCCAGTACTTC
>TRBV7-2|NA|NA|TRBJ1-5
CASSYRFDQPQHF
TGTGCCAGCAGCTATAGGTTTGATCAGCCCCAGCATTTT
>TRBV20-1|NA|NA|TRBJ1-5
CSARRKPVLNQPQHF
TGCAGTGCTAGAAGGAAACCCGTCCTCAATCAGCCCCAGCATTTT
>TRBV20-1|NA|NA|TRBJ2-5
CSAPGLPGRETQYF
TGCAGTGCCCCCGGCCTCCCCGGCAGGGAGACCCAGTACTTC
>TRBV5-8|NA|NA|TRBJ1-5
CASSWRRTMAQHF
TGTGCCAGCAGCTGGAGGAGGACAATGGCCCAGCATTTT
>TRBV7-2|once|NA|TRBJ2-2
CASSLRANTGELFF
TGTGCCAGCAGCTTACGTGCGAACACCGGGGAGCTGTTTTTT
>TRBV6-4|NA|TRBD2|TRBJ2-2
CASSASSGANTGELFF
TGTGCCAGCAGTGCGTCTAGCGGGGCGAACACCGGGGAGCTGTTTTTT
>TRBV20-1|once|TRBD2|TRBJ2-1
CSARYPGTSGSRSYNEQFF
TGCAGTGCTAGATACCCCGGGACTAGCGGGAGCCGCTCCTACAATGAGCAGTTCTTC
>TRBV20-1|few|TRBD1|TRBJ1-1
CSAKDREYTEAFF
TGCAGTGCCAAGGACAGGGAGTACACTGAAGCTTTCTTT
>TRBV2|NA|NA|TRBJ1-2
CASSEIRVDGYTF
TGTGCCAGCAGTGAAATCAGGGTGGATGGCTACACCTTC
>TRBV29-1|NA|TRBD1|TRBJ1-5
CSVAQGDQPQHF
TGCAGCGTCGCTCAGGGGGATCAGCCCCAGCATTTT
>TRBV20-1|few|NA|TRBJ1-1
CSSSREGMGTEAFF
TGCAGTTCCTCGCGGGAGGGAATGGGCACTGAAGCTTTCTTT
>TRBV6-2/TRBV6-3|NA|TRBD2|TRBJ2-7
CASSASGTSYEQYF
TGTGCCAGCAGTGCTAGCGGGACCTCCTACGAGCAGTACTTC
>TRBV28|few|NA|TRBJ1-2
CASRPQAAGGYTF
TGTGCCAGCAGACCCCAGGCGGCGGGAGGCTACACCTTC
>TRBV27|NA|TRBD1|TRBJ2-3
CASIMTGGGGDTQYF
TGTGCCAGCATTATGACAGGGGGAGGTGGAGATACGCAGTATTTT
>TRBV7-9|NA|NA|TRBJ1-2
CASSPPGGNYGYTF
TGTGCCAGCAGCCCACCCGGCGGCAACTATGGCTACACCTTC
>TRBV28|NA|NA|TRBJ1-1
CASTPGEGHTEAFF
TGTGCCAGCACCCCGGGTGAGGGCCACACTGAAGCTTTCTTT
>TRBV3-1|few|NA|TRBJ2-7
CASSRLPHYEQYF
TGTGCCAGCAGCCGACTACCTCACTACGAGCAGTACTTC
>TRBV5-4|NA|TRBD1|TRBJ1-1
CATLPGQAFTEAFF
TGTGCCACACTACCGGGACAGGCTTTTACTGAAGCTTTCTTT
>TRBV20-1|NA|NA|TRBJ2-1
CSARHPSTPQFF
TGCAGTGCTAGGCACCCAAGTACGCCGCAGTTCTTC
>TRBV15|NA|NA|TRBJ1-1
CATSRDLIPEAFF
TGTGCCACCAGCAGGGACCTGATCCCTGAAGCTTTCTTT
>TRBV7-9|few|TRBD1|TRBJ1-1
CASSLAFDRENTEAFF
TGTGCCAGCAGCTTAGCTTTCGACAGGGAGAACACTGAAGCTTTCTTT
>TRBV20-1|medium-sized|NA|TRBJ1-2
CSARKQARGYTF
TGCAGTGCTAGAAAACAGGCTCGCGGCTACACCTTC
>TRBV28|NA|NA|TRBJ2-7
CASSLITYEQYF
TGTGCCAGCAGTTTAATTACCTACGAGCAGTACTTC
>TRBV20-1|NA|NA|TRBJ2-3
CSASGLVGTDTQYF
TGCAGTGCCTCAGGGCTTGTCGGCACAGATACGCAGTATTTT
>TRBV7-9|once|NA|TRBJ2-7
CASSRSTRNEQYF
TGTGCCAGCAGCCGGTCTACTAGGAACGAGCAGTACTTC
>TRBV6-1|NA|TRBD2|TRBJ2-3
CATGAGRAADTQYF
TGTGCCACCGGAGCGGGGCGTGCGGCAGATACGCAGTATTTT
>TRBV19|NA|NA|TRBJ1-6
CASSIGRTANSPLHF
TGTGCCAGTAGTATAGGTCGGACAGCGAATTCACCCCTCCACTTT
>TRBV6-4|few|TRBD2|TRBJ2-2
CASSREGTGELFF
TGTGCCAGCAGTAGGGAGGGCACCGGGGAGCTGTTTTTT
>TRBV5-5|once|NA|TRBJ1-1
CASSLDWLNTEAFF
TGTGCCAGCAGCTTGGACTGGCTGAACACTGAAGCTTTCTTT